These 20 T cell receptor beta chains share one sample of origin, sequenced in a study of T cell responses to AZD1222 COVID-19 vaccine. Clones were sequenced by immunoSEQ multiplex PCR, and TCRdb holds only the in-frame ones, with some missing. The sample consists of under 95,000 clones, more than 70% of them appearing once. This material consisted of peripheral blood, taken 28 days after the second AZD1222 dose. Every receptor here comes from an adult who received the AZD1222 COVID-19 vaccine.

The chain links TRBV6-4 to TRBJ1-4, with 8 bases matching TRBD1. The CDR3 is 15 amino acids. In germline, CDR1 is MRHNA, CDR2 SNTAGT. V was clipped by 6 bases and J by 3 bases; unmatched bases: 6. In nucleotides, the CDR3 is TGTGCCAGCAGGGGGACAGGCGACCCTAATGAAAAACTGTTTTTT. Its translation is CASRGTGDPNEKLFF.

The CDR3 loop reads CASSDSGRAGTGELFF. In DNA form, the CDR3 reads TGTGCCAGCAGCGATAGCGGGAGGGCCGGCACCGGGGAGCTGTTTTTT. The rearrangement uses TRBV7-9 and TRBJ2-2; TRBD2 agrees at 11 bases. This CDR3 contains 16 residues. The ends lost 5 bases at V and 4 bases at J; junction bases unmatched: 6. CDR1 is SEHNR and CDR2 is FQNEAQ in the germline V gene (reference sequence).

V gene TRBV5-6 combines with J gene TRBJ1-2; 7 bases match TRBD1. V lost 4 bases to trimming and J lost 4 bases; unmatched junction nucleotides: 7. The CDR3 consists of 14 residues. Per the germline V gene, CDR1 is SGHDT and CDR2 is YYEEEE. CDR3 nucleotide sequence: TGTGCCAGCAGCGCGGGACAGCGGCCCTATGGCTACACCTTC. Translated, it gives CASSAGQRPYGYTF.

This chain uses TRBV4-1 with TRBJ2-1; 13 bases align to TRBD2. The CDR3 has 16 amino acids. After removal of 4 bases from V and 5 bases from J, the junction contained 5 bases not matched to a gene. Germline V lookup: CDR1 MGHRA, CDR2 YSYEKL. The CDR3 nucleotides read TGCGCCAGCAGCCCCACGGGACTAGCGGGGAACAATGAGCAGTTCTTC. Translation gives CASSPTGLAGNNEQFF.

As for this clone: Germline is not matched at one junction end, which may reflect a read error. The rearrangement joins TRBV7-7 to TRBJ2-7; 7 nucleotides line up with TRBD1. The CDR3 extends over 17 amino acids. In germline, CDR1 is SSHAT, CDR2 FNYEAQ (reference sequence). The CDR3 sequence is CASSLIVIGTVTYEQYF. The CDR3 DNA reads as TGTGCTAGCAGCTTAATTGTTATTGGGACAGTAACCTACGAGCAGTACTTC.

The CDR3 sequence is CASSLGITPGATNEKLFF. The CDR3 DNA is TGTGCCAGCAGCTTAGGGATTACTCCGGGTGCAACTAATGAAAAACTGTTTTTT. The genes are TRBV7-2 and TRBJ1-4; no firm D call. The V end was cut by 1 base, the J end by 0 bases, with 15 bases between. Germline V gene sequence: CDR1 SGHTA, CDR2 FQGNSA. The CDR3 is 18 amino acids.

This clone was recorded only once. Within the sample, other DNA sequences also encode this same CDR3. The rearrangement links TRBV9 to TRBJ1-6; D unclear. This CDR3 region has 15 residues. Looked up from germline, CDR1 is SGDLS and CDR2 is YYNGEE. The V end lost 0 bases, the J end lost 0 bases, and 4 bases lay between the germline ends. DNA for the CDR3: TGTGCCAGCAGCGTAGTCGACTCCTATAATTCACCCCTCCACTTT. Amino acid sequence: CASSVVDSYNSPLHF.

The J gene is TRBJ2-1, the V gene TRBV18; 15 bases fit TRBD2. The CDR3 runs to 16 residues. With 0 bases clipped from V and 7 bases from J, the junction kept 1 base outside the gene matches. Germline loops: CDR1 KGHSH, CDR2 LQKENI. CDR3 nucleotides: TGTGCCAGCTCACCACCCGGGACTAGCGGGAGGAATGAGCAGTTCTTC. This translates into CASSPPGTSGRNEQFF.

This chain joins TRBV7-3 and TRBJ2-1, with a tentative D call TRBD1 (6 bases). Trimming shortened V by 2 bases and J by 5 bases, and 7 bases separated the two germline ends. The CDR3 is 13 amino acids. Germline CDR1 is SGHTA and CDR2 is FQGTGA. CDR3 region: CASSLGTHNEQFF. As DNA, the CDR3 is TGTGCCAGCAGCTTAGGGACACACAATGAGCAGTTCTTC.

The J gene is TRBJ1-5, the V gene TRBV4-3, with TRBD1 matching 8 bases. Germline V CDR1 and CDR2: LGHNA, YSLEER. This CDR3 spans 15 amino acids. J was trimmed by 5 bases and V by 2 bases; bases with no gene match: 5. The chain's CDR3 is CASSQWTGSDQPQHF. CDR3 bases: TGCGCCAGCAGCCAATGGACAGGGTCAGATCAGCCCCAGCATTTT.

As DNA, the CDR3 is TGTGCCAGCTCATCGGCCAACCCGACAGGGGCCAAGGGGACCCAGTACTTC. As protein: CASSSANPTGAKGTQYF. The genes are TRBV18 and TRBJ2-5; 8 bases map to TRBD1. The CDR3 extends over 17 amino acids. The trim removed 5 bases at V and 7 bases at J, leaving 18 bases unmatched. CDR1 and CDR2 from the germline V gene are KGHSH and LQKENI.

The chain links TRBV4-1 to TRBJ2-5; D may be TRBD2 (6 bases). This CDR3 region has 14 residues. Per germline, CDR1 MGHRA and CDR2 YSYEKL. The germline V and J ends were trimmed by 1 base and 5 bases, with 11 bases remaining between them. CDR3 sequence reads: CASSQGAGGETQYF. Here the CDR3 DNA reads TGCGCCAGCAGCCAAGGGGCAGGAGGGGAGACCCAGTACTTC.

The V and J genes are TRBV7-6 and TRBJ2-3; D remains ambiguous. Germline CDR1 and CDR2: SGHVS and FNYEAQ. V gave up 2 bases and J gave up 2 bases, with 8 bases separating them. The CDR3 is 14 residues long. This CDR3 reads CASSLTLFTDTQYF. The CDR3 DNA is TGTGCCAGCAGCTTAACGCTTTTCACAGATACGCAGTATTTT.

The chain has TRBV28 and TRBJ2-7; tentative D call: TRBD2 (5 bases). Trimming cost V 5 bases and J 5 bases, with 13 bases left between them. There are 13 residues in the CDR3. Per the germline V gene, CDR1 is MDHEN and CDR2 is SYDVKM. The CDR3 spells CASSPGTGHEQYF. CDR3 coding DNA: TGTGCCAGCAGTCCGGGAACGGGCCACGAGCAGTACTTC.

A word on this clone: The same CDR3 is also encoded by other DNA sequences in this sample. The chain combines TRBV15 with TRBJ1-5; D uncertain. The germline CDR1 and CDR2 sequences are LNHNV and YYDKDF (reference sequence). The CDR3 is 15 amino acids. Trimming pared 1 base from V and 1 base from J, leaving 8 bases between. In nucleotides, the CDR3 is TGTGCCACCAGCAGAGGTGGAGGGAGCAATCAGCCCCAGCATTTT. It codes for CATSRGGGSNQPQHF. Complete variable domain (other parts from reference TRBV15 and TRBJ1-5): DAMVIQNPRYQVTQFGKPVTLSCSQTLNHNVMYWYQQKSSQAPKLLFHYYDKDFNNEADTPDNFQSRRPNTSFCFLDIRSPGLGDTAMYLCATSRGGGSNQPQHFGDGTRLSIL.

The V call is TRBV4-2, the J call TRBJ2-3; D uncertain. There are 16 residues in the CDR3. Germline V CDR1 and CDR2: LGHNA, YNFKEQ. V was trimmed by 0 bases and J by 0 bases, leaving 10 bases between them. CDR3 DNA: TGTGCCAGCAGCCAAGAAACCCGAACTAGCACAGATACGCAGTATTTT. It yields the protein CASSQETRTSTDTQYF.

The chain joins TRBV6-5 to TRBJ2-7; 13 bases align to TRBD2. The V gene's germline CDR1 is MNHEY and CDR2 SVGAGI. V gave up 7 bases and J gave up 3 bases; unmatched junction bases: 3. The CDR3 has 14 amino acids. The CDR3 protein is CASMRTSGSYEQYF. CDR3 bases: TGTGCCAGCATGAGGACTAGCGGGAGCTACGAGCAGTACTTC.

The rearrangement uses TRBV7-4 and TRBJ2-7; TRBD2 agrees at 12 bases. The length of the CDR3 is 17 residues. Germline V gene lookup returns CDR1 SGHVT and CDR2 SQSDAQ. The ends lost 5 bases at V and 4 bases at J; junction bases unmatched: 12. Here the CDR3 reads CASSGAGLAGSFYEQYF. The CDR3 DNA sequence: TGTGCCAGCAGCGGCGCGGGACTAGCGGGCAGTTTTTACGAGCAGTACTTC. Supplemented by reference TRBV7-4 and TRBJ2-7, the full variable domain reads GAGVSQSPRYKVAKRGRDVALRCDSISGHVTLYWYRQTLGQGSEVLTYSQSDAQRDKSGRPSGRFSAERPERSVSTLKIQRTEQGDSAVYLCASSGAGLAGSFYEQYFGPGTRLTVT.

This clone was picked up a small number of times. The chain links TRBV2 to TRBJ1-4, with a tentative D call TRBD1 (6 bases). This CDR3 comprises 15 residues. In germline, CDR1 is SNHLY, CDR2 FYNNEI. The V end lost 6 bases, the J end lost 4 bases, and 15 bases lay between the germline ends. CDR3 in DNA: TGTGCCAGCAGCCGCGACAGGACCGATAATGAAAAACTGTTTTTT. Amino acid sequence: CASSRDRTDNEKLFF.

The CDR3, as DNA: TGCGCCAGCATGATGGGAGCGGGGACTGAAGCTTTCTTT. Amino acids: CASMMGAGTEAFF. V and J are TRBV10-1 and TRBJ1-1; D is undetermined. V lost 7 bases and J 5 bases, leaving 14 bases between the germline ends. Germline-derived CDR1 and CDR2 are WNHNN and SYGVQD (reference sequence). The CDR3 length is 13 residues.